The subject of this entry is one T cell receptor beta chain. This sample stems from a study of blood T cells in healthy people across ages. A second PCR of 7 to 11 cycles used a sample-barcoded 5' primer and a J-beta primer mix. One entry per CDR3 protein results from TCRdb running MiXCR on the 5' RACE reads. The sample holds around 1,900,000 distinct CDR3 sequences, about two fifths seen once. The receptor's source is a human donor in good health. Sequenced sample: blood.

This CDR3 reads CASSQGLQMNTEAFF. CDR3 coding DNA: TGCGCCAGCAGCCAAGGTTTGCAGATGAACACTGAAGCTTTCTTT. The chain carries TRBV4-1 and TRBJ1-1, with unresolved D. Trimming removed 1 base at V and 0 bases at J, with 9 bases between. Germline V gene sequence: CDR1 MGHRA, CDR2 YSYEKL. This CDR3 is built from 15 residues.